Listed below are T cell receptor beta chains from one sample, sequenced in a study of T-cell reconstitution after alpha-beta-depleted transplantation in children. One entry per CDR3 protein, called by TCRdb with MiXCR from the PCR reads. Altogether about 410,000 distinct CDR3 sequences are present, about 20% being singletons, with the ten largest covering over 3.5%. The specimen was PBMCs from the stem cell graft donor, collected from the stem cell graft. All receptors derive from a human donor who donated a stem cell graft to a child with acute myeloid leukemia. The CDR3 runs from the conserved cysteine through the conserved F or W. The order of the fields is CDR3 protein, CDR3 DNA, clone size, CDR3 length, D gene, V gene, J gene. D genes are given only for firm matches. Size tells how often a clone was seen (once, few, many) or the class of an expanded clone, and some rows leave it out.

CASSDLETQYF	TGTGCCAGCTCTGACCTAGAGACCCAGTACTTC	-	11	-	TRBV12-3/TRBV12-4	TRBJ2-5
CSADSGLAGEFYNEQFF	TGCAGTGCCGACAGCGGACTAGCGGGAGAGTTTTACAATGAGCAGTTCTTC	many	17	TRBD2	TRBV20-1	TRBJ2-1
CASSHRAREKNDEQFF	TGTGCCAGCAGCCACAGGGCCCGGGAGAAGAACGATGAGCAGTTCTTC	few	16	-	TRBV11-1	TRBJ2-1
CAIGQGLDSHNEQFF	TGTGCCATCGGGCAGGGGCTAGACAGCCACAATGAGCAGTTCTTC	few	15	-	TRBV10-3	TRBJ2-1
CAISQIGSYNEQFF	TGTGCCATCAGCCAGATAGGCTCCTACAATGAGCAGTTCTTC	many	14	-	TRBV10-3	TRBJ2-1
CASSPSGETDTQYF	TGTGCCAGCAGTCCTAGCGGCGAAACAGATACGCAGTATTTT	-	14	TRBD2	TRBV12-3/TRBV12-4	TRBJ2-3
CASSQDEGFGGRNEQFF	TGCGCCAGCAGCCAAGACGAGGGCTTCGGCGGGAGGAATGAGCAGTTCTTC	-	17	TRBD2	TRBV4-3	TRBJ2-1
CSASEPSDDNEQFF	TGCAGTGCTAGTGAACCTAGCGACGACAATGAGCAGTTCTTC	few	14	-	TRBV20-1	TRBJ2-1
CSTSGGRDIQYF	TGCAGCACATCGGGGGGGCGCGACATTCAGTACTTC	many	12	TRBD2	TRBV20-1	TRBJ2-4
CASSLSRGMADTQYF	TGTGCCAGCAGCTTATCGCGCGGGATGGCGGATACGCAGTATTTT	many	15	-	TRBV7-3	TRBJ2-3
CASSRSGTGLNQQFF	TGTGCCAGCAGCCGTTCGGGGACAGGGTTAAATCAGCAGTTCTTC	once	15	TRBD1	TRBV4-2	TRBJ2-1
CASSLGGAPDTQYF	TGCGCCAGCAGCCTCGGGGGGGCCCCCGATACGCAGTATTTT	-	14	TRBD2	TRBV4-1	TRBJ2-3
CASSPDLAETNEQFF	TGTGCCAGCTCACCAGATCTAGCGGAGACCAATGAGCAGTTCTTC	-	15	TRBD2	TRBV18	TRBJ2-1
CASSLEGGPGYNEQFF	TGTGCCAGCAGCTTAGAGGGTGGGCCTGGGTACAATGAGCAGTTCTTC	-	16	-	TRBV7-3	TRBJ2-1
CASSVVGRSSYNEQFF	TGTGCCAGCAGCGTAGTTGGACGGAGCTCCTACAATGAGCAGTTCTTC	many	16	-	TRBV9	TRBJ2-1
CASSELSAGGADTQYF	TGTGCCAGCAGTGAATTGTCGGCGGGAGGTGCAGATACGCAGTATTTT	many	16	TRBD2	TRBV25-1	TRBJ2-3
CSVDANTEAFF	TGCAGCGTTGACGCGAACACTGAAGCTTTCTTT	many	11	-	TRBV29-1	TRBJ1-1
CASSSGLAASYEQYF	TGTGCCAGCAGTTCCGGACTAGCGGCCTCCTACGAGCAGTACTTC	few	15	TRBD2	TRBV6-5	TRBJ2-7
CASSWSTDTQYF	TGCGCCAGCAGCTGGTCCACAGATACGCAGTATTTT	many	12	-	TRBV5-1	TRBJ2-3
CASSVDAGSTDTQYF	TGTGCCAGCAGCGTAGACGCGGGGAGCACAGATACGCAGTATTTT	many	15	-	TRBV9	TRBJ2-3
CASSRGDSGFYEQYF	TGTGCCAGCAGTAGGGGGGACAGCGGGTTCTACGAGCAGTACTTC	few	15	-	TRBV27	TRBJ2-7
CSVERGQGAYEQYF	TGCAGCGTTGAGCGCGGGCAGGGGGCCTACGAGCAGTACTTC	-	14	TRBD1	TRBV29-1	TRBJ2-7
CASSPSSKGRGYEQYF	TGTGCCAGCAGTCCAAGCTCCAAGGGGAGGGGCTACGAGCAGTACTTC	few	16	TRBD2	TRBV7-6	TRBJ2-7
CASMRTSGRAEQFF	TGTGCCAGCATGCGGACTAGCGGGAGGGCTGAGCAGTTCTTC	-	14	TRBD2	TRBV25-1	TRBJ2-1
CSATDGRPSKNIQYF	TGCAGTGCTACCGACGGCAGACCCTCGAAAAACATTCAGTACTTC	-	15	-	TRBV20-1	TRBJ2-4
CASSYPGQGEQYF	TGTGCCAGCAGCTACCCTGGACAGGGCGAGCAGTACTTC	few	13	TRBD1	TRBV7-2	TRBJ2-7
CASSLVGLWETQYF	TGTGCCAGCAGCTTAGTCGGACTATGGGAGACCCAGTACTTC	-	14	-	TRBV7-9	TRBJ2-5
CASRRGGQRTDTQYF	TGTGCCAGCAGAAGAGGGGGACAGCGCACAGATACGCAGTATTTT	few	15	TRBD1	TRBV7-3	TRBJ2-3